These 13 T cell receptor beta chains originate from one sample sequenced in a study of a mutant IDH1 vaccine in newly diagnosed glioma. These TCRs are of unknown antigen specificity. As to time point: week 23, last vaccination. Doses comprised 300 ug of mutant IDH1 20-mer peptide each, plus topical imiquimod. Assay: immunoSEQ multiplex PCR; the TCRdb copy retains only in-frame clones and omits some. The sample contains roughly 70,000 clones, 84% of which appear only once. Sample: PBMCs, taken from a glioma patient whose treatment included an IDH1 peptide vaccine. All receptors derive from a young man with glioma.

This clone is labeled large. The V and J genes are TRBV10-2 and TRBJ1-4; possible D gene TRBD1, 6 bases. Germline V lookup: CDR1 WSHSY, CDR2 SAAADI. Trimming took 2 bases from V and 0 from J, leaving 16 bases between them. The CDR3 spans 18 residues. DNA for the CDR3: TGCGCCAGCAGTGAGCGGGACATACCTCAGGCAACTAATGAAAAACTGTTTTTT. Translated, it gives CASSERDIPQATNEKLFF.

This sequence joins TRBV9 and TRBJ2-1, with 7 nucleotides matching TRBD1. The V gene end was trimmed by 1 base and the J gene end by 2 bases; junction bases not matched to a gene: 3. The CDR3 extends over 15 amino acids. Germline V lookup: CDR1 SGDLS, CDR2 YYNGEE. CDR3 protein: CASSVSQGAYNEQFF. Here the CDR3 DNA reads TGTGCCAGCAGCGTATCGCAGGGGGCCTACAATGAGCAGTTCTTC.

The CDR3 DNA reads as TGTGCCTGGAGCAGGGCAGTCATGAACACTGAAGCTTTCTTT. Protein: CAWSRAVMNTEAFF. The chain recombines TRBV30 with TRBJ1-1; D might be TRBD1 (5 bases). Germline CDR1 reads GTSNPN; CDR2 reads SVGIG (reference sequence). Trimming shortened V by 3 bases and J by 0 bases, and 11 bases separated the two germline ends. This CDR3 is 14 amino acids long.

The J gene is TRBJ2-2, the V gene TRBV27; 8 bases are shared with TRBD1. Losses at the gene ends were 5 bases for V and 8 bases for J; bases not matched to a gene: 13. The CDR3 consists of 16 residues. Germline V lookup: CDR1 MNHEY, CDR2 SMNVEV (reference sequence). CDR3: CASSPMTGAVGGELFF. The CDR3 nucleotides read TGTGCCAGCAGTCCTATGACAGGGGCTGTCGGAGGGGAGCTGTTTTTT.

This sequence joins TRBV15 and TRBJ1-3, with a weak D call TRBD1 (6 bases). Germline CDR1 LNHNV, CDR2 YYDKDF (reference sequence). The ends were cut back, 1 base at V and 0 bases at J, with 16 bases in the middle. This CDR3 comprises 18 residues. The CDR3 region is CATSRVPAGASSGNTIYF. The CDR3 DNA reads as TGTGCCACCAGCAGAGTCCCGGCAGGGGCCAGCTCTGGAAACACCATATATTTT.

The V gene is TRBV5-1, the J gene TRBJ2-2, with a weak D call TRBD2 (6 bases). The V end was cut by 3 bases, the J end by 4 bases, with 13 bases between. Germline assignment: CDR1 SGHRS and CDR2 YFSETQ. The CDR3 sequence is 15 residues long. In DNA form, the CDR3 reads TGCGCCAGCAGCTCACCAGGGAGGAGCACCGGGGAGCTGTTTTTT. Its protein is CASSSPGRSTGELFF.

The chain combines TRBV19 with TRBJ1-4; tentatively, D is TRBD1 (5 bases). The CDR3 has 15 residues. From germline, CDR1 is LNHDA and CDR2 SQIVND (reference sequence). Trimming removed 5 bases at V and 5 bases at J, with 15 bases between. The CDR3 loop is CASSVDGDPNEKLFF. CDR3 bases: TGTGCCAGTAGTGTCGACGGGGACCCGAATGAAAAACTGTTTTTT.

This rearrangement joins TRBV28 to TRBJ1-1; D remains ambiguous. In germline, CDR1 is MDHEN, CDR2 SYDVKM. The ends were cut back, 6 bases at V and 5 bases at J, with 7 bases in the middle. This CDR3 is 11 amino acids long. CDR3 in amino acids: CASSSETEAFF. CDR3 DNA sequence: TGTGCCAGCAGCTCTGAAACTGAAGCTTTCTTT.

The chain employs TRBV6-5 and TRBJ1-1; a possible D gene is TRBD1 (5 bases). This CDR3 spans 8 amino acids. Trimming took 11 bases from V and 13 from J, leaving 11 bases between them. Germline-derived CDR1 and CDR2 are MNHEY and SVGAGI. The CDR3 DNA follows: TGTGCCGTTAGGCAGGGTTTCTTT. Translating it yields CAVRQGFF.

The chain has TRBV6-5 and TRBJ2-2; D call uncertain. The CDR3 consists of 13 residues. The V gene's germline CDR1 is MNHEY and CDR2 SVGAGI. The ends were cut back, 6 bases at V and 2 bases at J, with 7 bases in the middle. The CDR3 bases are TGTGCCAGCAGGAGGCACAACACCGGGGAGCTGTTTTTT. Protein product: CASRRHNTGELFF.

V usage is TRBV5-1 and J usage is TRBJ2-3; TRBD2 matches 9 bases. Germline CDR1 SGHRS, CDR2 YFSETQ. CDR3 size: 16 residues. After removal of 2 bases from V and 3 bases from J, the junction contained 7 bases not matched to a gene. The CDR3 protein is CASSLGGLAGTDTQYF. The CDR3, as DNA: TGCGCCAGCAGCTTAGGGGGACTAGCTGGAACAGATACGCAGTATTTT.

This chain connects TRBV4-3 to TRBJ2-7, with unresolved D. This CDR3 contains 14 residues. V lost 1 base and J lost 2, with 9 bases in between. Germline loops: CDR1 LGHNA, CDR2 YSLEER. The CDR3 nucleotides read TGCGCCAGCAGCCAAGGCCCAGCTACCTACGAGCAGTACTTC. Amino acids: CASSQGPATYEQYF.

The genes are TRBV7-2 and TRBJ2-2; D remains ambiguous. V was shortened by 5 bases and J by 0 bases, with 10 bases between the two germline ends. This CDR3 has 15 residues. CDR1 SGHTA and CDR2 FQGNSA come from the germline V gene. In DNA form, the CDR3 reads TGTGCCAGCAGCAGGATTTCAGCGAACACCGGGGAGCTGTTTTTT. Residues: CASSRISANTGELFF.